The 2 T cell receptor beta chains listed next were all sequenced from one sample in a study of blood T cell repertoires in COVID-19. The repertoire was sequenced with immunoSEQ multiplex PCR; TCRdb's copy has only in-frame clones and lacks some. The top ten hold under 3% of the sample, which has 250,000 to 400,000 clones, 90% seen once. Sequenced material: peripheral blood. The receptors were sampled from a woman in her thirties with COVID-19, enrolled during active disease.

This chain connects TRBV6-1 to TRBJ2-3, with 8 positions matching TRBD2. This CDR3 spans 17 amino acids. Trimming cost V 3 bases and J 2 bases; bases outside gene matches: 10. Germline V gene lookup returns CDR1 MNHNS and CDR2 SASEGT. The CDR3 region is CASSDRGLAGYTDTQYF. For the CDR3, the DNA is TGTGCCAGCAGTGATCGAGGTTTAGCGGGGTACACAGATACGCAGTATTTT.

The V call is TRBV27, the J call TRBJ1-4, with D tentatively TRBD1 (5 bases). This CDR3 is built from 15 residues. CDR1 is MNHEY, CDR2 SMNVEV, per germline (reference sequence). Trimming removed 5 bases from V and 4 bases from J, with 14 bases in between. This CDR3 reads CASSPSGLFNEKLFF. For the CDR3, the DNA is TGTGCCAGCAGTCCATCGGGACTGTTTAATGAAAAACTGTTTTTT.